Following are 2 T cell receptor beta chains from one sample sequenced in a study of identical twins. One entry per CDR3 protein results from TCRdb running MiXCR on the 5' RACE reads. The sample shows 300,000 to 400,000 distinct CDR3 sequences, around 9.7% of them seen only once. Sequencing was done on a sample of naive T cells sorted from blood. The source of these receptors is a woman in her 50s in good health.

This chain links TRBV5-1 with TRBJ2-1; 12 bases are shared with TRBD2. The ends lost 3 bases at V and 0 bases at J; junction bases unmatched: 10. The CDR3 runs to 19 residues. Per the germline V gene, CDR1 is SGHRS and CDR2 is YFSETQ. This CDR3 reads CASSYGRTSGASSYNEQFF. The DNA for the CDR3 is TGCGCCAGCAGCTATGGTCGGACTAGCGGGGCGAGCTCCTACAATGAGCAGTTCTTC.

This clonotype was counted many times. The gene calls are TRBV29-1 and TRBJ2-1; D call uncertain. V was shortened by 4 bases and J by 9 bases, with 7 bases between the two germline ends. This CDR3 comprises 10 residues. CDR1 is SQVTM, CDR2 ANQGSEA, per germline. Here the CDR3 DNA reads TGCAGCGTTGTGGGGATTGAGCAGTTCTTC. Encoded protein: CSVVGIEQFF.